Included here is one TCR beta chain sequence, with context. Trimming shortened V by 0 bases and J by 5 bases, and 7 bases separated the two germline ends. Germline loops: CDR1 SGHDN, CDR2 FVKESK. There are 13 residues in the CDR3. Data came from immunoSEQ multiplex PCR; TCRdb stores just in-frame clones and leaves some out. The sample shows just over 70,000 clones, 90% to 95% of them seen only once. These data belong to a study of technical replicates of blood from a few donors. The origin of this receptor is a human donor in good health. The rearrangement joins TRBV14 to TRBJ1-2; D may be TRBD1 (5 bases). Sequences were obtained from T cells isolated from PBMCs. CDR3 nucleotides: TGTGCCAGCAGCCAAGAGGGGCGGTATGGCTACACCTTC. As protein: CASSQEGRYGYTF.